This T cell receptor (beta chain) was obtained from a study of CD8+CD57+ T cells in acquired aplastic anemia (dated by TCRdb to the late 2010s). With regard to the full study: Extracted DNA from sorted CD4+ and CD8+ cells averaged 3.2 ug, ranging from roughly 0.17 to 27.4 ug. For healthy donor samples, the average read count was about 10.8 million for CD4+ cells and 11 million to 14 million for CD8+ cells. Points the paper makes about the study in general: Around 27 CD8+ CDR3 sequences were found in both patients and controls but appeared to be highly expressed in patients and within the immunodominant clones of the patients. CD8+ Simpson's diversity did not differ significantly between patients and healthy controls (P=0.060).

V is reduced by 5 bases and J by 0 bases, leaving a spacing of 10 bases between them. The germline V gene provides CDR1 SQVTM and CDR2 ANQGSEA. Its CDR3 holds 13 amino acids, cysteine through phenylalanine. This entry keeps only the CDR3 DNA: 39 bases, framed from base 1. Profiling of TCR beta VDJ combinations and CDR3 sequences used genomic DNA as the template. TCR repertoire sequencing was run on an Illumina HiSeq 2000. The authors' analysis ran thus. TRBV/TRBJ rearrangement plots, CDR3 size and DJ length profiles, and Simpson's diversity index were used to assess repertoires. The most abundant DNA sequence in the deep sequencing data was taken as the immunodominant clone. CDR3 amino acid sequences were checked for sharing across subjects and were also compared against the VDJdb database and published repertoires. The public reads were quality trimmed at Q25 with fastp and then assembled into clones with MiXCR by TCRdb, keeping productive beta chains. CDR3 protein sequences are deduplicated, and each keeps its most common genes and DNA. These V and J calls derive from TCRdb rather than the authors' analysis. The sample table contains about 71,000 distinct CDR3 sequences; only one count was recorded for roughly 50% of them. The ten largest clones represent roughly 8% of the sample.

In the study, sorted CD4+ and CD8+ blood T cells from patients with severe aplastic anemia and from healthy subjects underwent deep sequencing of TCR repertoires. Ficoll-Paque density gradient centrifugation was used to isolate peripheral blood mononuclear cells. Before DNA extraction, CD4+ and CD8+ T cells were sorted by FACS or by magnetic beads. Taking its sample share into account, this clonotype is medium-sized (0.01 to 0.1%). Its antigen remains unidentified. The sample holds no much larger clone one base away, and base qualities are not on file. This sequence was found in a human donor in good health, serving as a control. The rearrangement combines TRBV29-1 with TRBJ1-1, with an unclear D gene assignment. The sample taken for sequencing was sorted CD4+, CD8+, or CD8+CD57+ T cells (not recorded which) from PBMCs. The CDR3 reads as follows: CSVRTEMNTEAFF. The DNA is as follows: TGCAGCGTTCGCACAGAGATGAACACTGAAGCTTTCTTT.